This T cell receptor beta chain derives from a study of blood T cell repertoires in COVID-19. At the level of the study: Sample material is recorded as cDNA or gDNA derived from T cells, B-cell-depleted T cells, or PBMCs.

Ages ranged from about 18 to 89 years, with residence in approximately 23 US areas. Exposed volunteers were people who met a COVID-19 case within 2 weeks before study entry. Generated by immunoSEQ multiplex PCR, the TCRdb table keeps only in-frame clones and is missing some. The sample includes approximately 220,000 clones, about 80% of them seen just once. This CDR3 is 13 amino acids long. Germline V gene data show CDR1 as SGHRS and CDR2 as YFSETQ. The V end was cut by 5 bases, the J end by 1 base, with 10 bases between. This chain joins TRBV5-1 and TRBJ2-7; a weak D match, TRBD2 (5 bases). This sequence was found in a woman aged 45-59 years who had been exposed to COVID-19. The specimen sequenced was PBMCs or T cells enriched from blood (not recorded which). In DNA form, the CDR3 reads TGCGCCAGCAGGAGGGTTGGATCCTACGAGCAGTACTTC. Encoded protein: CASRRVGSYEQYF.